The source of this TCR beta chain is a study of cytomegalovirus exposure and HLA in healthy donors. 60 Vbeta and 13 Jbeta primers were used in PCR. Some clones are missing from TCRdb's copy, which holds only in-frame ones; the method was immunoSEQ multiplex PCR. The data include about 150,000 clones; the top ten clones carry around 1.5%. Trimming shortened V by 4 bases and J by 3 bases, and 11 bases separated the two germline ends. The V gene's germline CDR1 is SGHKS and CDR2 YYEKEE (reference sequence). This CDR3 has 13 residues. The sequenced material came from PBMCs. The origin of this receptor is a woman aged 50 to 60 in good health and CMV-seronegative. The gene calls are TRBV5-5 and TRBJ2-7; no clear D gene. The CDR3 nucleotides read TGTGCCAGCAGCCGCAGTACTAACTACGAGCAGTACTTC. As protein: CASSRSTNYEQYF.